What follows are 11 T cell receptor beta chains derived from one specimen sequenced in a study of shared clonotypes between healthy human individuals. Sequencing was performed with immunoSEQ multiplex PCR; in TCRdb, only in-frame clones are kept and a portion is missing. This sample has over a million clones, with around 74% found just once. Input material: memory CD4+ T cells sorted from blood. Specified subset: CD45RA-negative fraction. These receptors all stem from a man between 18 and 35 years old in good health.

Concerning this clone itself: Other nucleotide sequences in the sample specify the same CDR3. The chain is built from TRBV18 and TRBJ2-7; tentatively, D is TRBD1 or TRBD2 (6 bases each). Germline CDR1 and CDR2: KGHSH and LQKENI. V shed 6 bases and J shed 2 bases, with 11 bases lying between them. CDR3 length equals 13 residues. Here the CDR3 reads CASSPGAPYEQYF. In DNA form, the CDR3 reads TGTGCCAGCTCCCCGGGGGCCCCCTACGAGCAGTACTTC.

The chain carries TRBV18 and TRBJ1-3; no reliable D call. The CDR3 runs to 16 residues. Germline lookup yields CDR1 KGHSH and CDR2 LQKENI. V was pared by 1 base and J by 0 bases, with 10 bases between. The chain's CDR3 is CASSPRDYRSGNTIYF. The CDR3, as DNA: TGTGCCAGCTCACCACGGGATTATCGCTCTGGAAACACCATATATTTT. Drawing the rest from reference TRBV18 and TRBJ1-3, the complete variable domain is NAGVMQNPRHLVRRRGQEARLRCSPMKGHSHVYWYRQLPEEGLKFMVYLQKENIIDESGMPKERFSAEFPKEGPSILRIQQVVRGDSAAYFCASSPRDYRSGNTIYFGEGSWLTVV.

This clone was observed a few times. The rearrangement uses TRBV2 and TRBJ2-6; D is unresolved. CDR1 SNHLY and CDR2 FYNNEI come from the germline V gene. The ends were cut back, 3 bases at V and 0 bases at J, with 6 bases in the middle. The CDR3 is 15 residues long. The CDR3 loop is CASSEQASGANVLTF. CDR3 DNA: TGTGCCAGCAGTGAGCAAGCCTCTGGGGCCAACGTCCTGACTTTC.

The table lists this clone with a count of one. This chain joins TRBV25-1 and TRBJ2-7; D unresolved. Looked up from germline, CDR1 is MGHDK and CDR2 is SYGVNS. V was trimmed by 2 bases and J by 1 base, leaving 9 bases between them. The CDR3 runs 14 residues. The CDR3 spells CASSEGAPSYEQYF. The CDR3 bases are TGTGCCAGCAGTGAAGGTGCCCCTTCCTACGAGCAGTACTTC.

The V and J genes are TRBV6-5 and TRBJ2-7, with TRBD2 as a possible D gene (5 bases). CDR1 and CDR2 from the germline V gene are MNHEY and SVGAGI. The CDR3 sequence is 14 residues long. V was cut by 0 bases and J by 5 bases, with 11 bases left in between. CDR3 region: CASSYSGHGDEQYF. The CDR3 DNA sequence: TGTGCCAGCAGTTACTCGGGTCACGGGGACGAGCAGTACTTC.

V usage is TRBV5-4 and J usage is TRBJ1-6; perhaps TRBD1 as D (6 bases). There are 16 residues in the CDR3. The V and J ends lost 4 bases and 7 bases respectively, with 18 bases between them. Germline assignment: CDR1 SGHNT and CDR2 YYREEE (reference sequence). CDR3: CASSPHGTSWNSPLHF. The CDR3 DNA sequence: TGTGCCAGCAGCCCCCACGGGACAAGTTGGAATTCACCCCTCCACTTT.

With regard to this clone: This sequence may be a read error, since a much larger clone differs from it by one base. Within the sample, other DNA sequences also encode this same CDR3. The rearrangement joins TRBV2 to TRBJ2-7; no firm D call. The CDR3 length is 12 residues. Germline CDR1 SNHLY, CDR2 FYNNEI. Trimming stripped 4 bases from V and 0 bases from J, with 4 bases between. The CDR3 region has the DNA TGTGCCAGCAGTGGGGACTCCTACGAGCAGTACTTC. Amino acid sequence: CASSGDSYEQYF.

This chain's CDR3 is CATSRGGGLAAGELFF. In DNA form, the CDR3 reads TGTGCCACCAGCAGAGGAGGGGGACTAGCGGCCGGGGAGCTGTTTTTT. The J gene is TRBJ2-2, the V gene TRBV15; 11 bases map to TRBD2. CDR3 size: 16 residues. The germline gives CDR1 LNHNV, CDR2 YYDKDF (reference sequence). Unmatched junction bases numbered 4, after V lost 1 base and J lost 6 bases.

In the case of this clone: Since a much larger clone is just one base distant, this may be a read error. For the CDR3, the DNA is TGCGCCAGCAGCTTGGACAGAGGCTCTGGGGTCAACGTCCTGACTTTC. Translated, it gives CASSLDRGSGVNVLTF. The chain is built from TRBV5-1 and TRBJ2-6; no clear D gene. The CDR3 is 16 amino acids. CDR1 SGHRS and CDR2 YFSETQ come from the germline V gene.

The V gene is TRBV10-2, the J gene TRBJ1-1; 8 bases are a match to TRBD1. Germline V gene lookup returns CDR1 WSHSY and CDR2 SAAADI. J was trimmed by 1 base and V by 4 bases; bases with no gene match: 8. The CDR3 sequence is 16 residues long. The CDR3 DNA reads TGCGCCAGCAGTGGCGGACAGGGTAGGACGAACACTGAAGCTTTCTTT. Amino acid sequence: CASSGGQGRTNTEAFF.

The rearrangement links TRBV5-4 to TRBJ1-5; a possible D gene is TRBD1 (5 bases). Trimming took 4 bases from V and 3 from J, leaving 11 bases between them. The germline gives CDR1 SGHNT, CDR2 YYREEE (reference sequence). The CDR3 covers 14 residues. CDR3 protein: CASSKDGHNQPQHF. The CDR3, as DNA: TGTGCCAGCAGCAAGGACGGACACAATCAGCCCCAGCATTTT.